This T cell receptor (beta chain) was captured by sequencing in a study of chemoradiotherapy in HPV16-positive cancers. Findings of the study overall: Candidate HPV-specific clones and E7-related TCR motifs grew in tumor during treatment.

Here immunoSEQ multiplex PCR was the method, and the copy in TCRdb shows in-frame clones only, minus some. Of about 17,000 clones listed, 85% to 95% are singletons. To note about this clone: What it recognizes is unknown.

Losses at the gene ends were 1 base for V and 11 bases for J; bases not matched to a gene: 1. The CDR3 consists of 12 residues. CDR1 is SGHVS, CDR2 FQNEAQ, per germline. This clonotype was obtained from a human donor with HPV-associated anogenital cancer. This chain connects TRBV7-8 to TRBJ1-1; 10 nucleotides agree with TRBD1. The input for sequencing was blood, taken from a patient who underwent chemoradiotherapy. Here the CDR3 reads CASSLGDRGAFF. As DNA, the CDR3 is TGTGCCAGCAGCTTAGGGGACAGGGGCGCTTTCTTT.